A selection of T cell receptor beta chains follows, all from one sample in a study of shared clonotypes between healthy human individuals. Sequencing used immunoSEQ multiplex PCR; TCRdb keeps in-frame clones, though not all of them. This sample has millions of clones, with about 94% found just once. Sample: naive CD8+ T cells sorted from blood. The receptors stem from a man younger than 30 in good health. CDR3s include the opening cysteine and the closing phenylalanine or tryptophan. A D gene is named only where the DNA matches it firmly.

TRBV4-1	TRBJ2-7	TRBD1	TGCGCCAGCAGCCATCTTTTGGACAGGGCCTACGAGCAGTACTTC	CASSHLLDRAYEQYF
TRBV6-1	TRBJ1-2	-	TGTGCCAGCACCCTGACCCAAGGCGACTATGGCTACACCTTC	CASTLTQGDYGYTF
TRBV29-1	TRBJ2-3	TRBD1	TGCAGCGTTGATTTGGTCGTAACAGGGGGGAGCACAGATACGCAGTATTTT	CSVDLVVTGGSTDTQYF
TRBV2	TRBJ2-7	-	TGTGCCAGCAGTGATTTCGAGGACAGCTCCTTCTACGAGCAGTACTTC	CASSDFEDSSFYEQYF
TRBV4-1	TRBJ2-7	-	TGCGCCAGCAGCCAAGACCCCGACTTGAGCTCCTACGAGCAGTACTTC	CASSQDPDLSSYEQYF
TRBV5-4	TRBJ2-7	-	TGTGCCAGTTCCTACAGCGAATCCTACGAGCAGTACTTC	CASSYSESYEQYF
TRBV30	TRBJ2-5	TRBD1	TGTGCCTGGACCGGGACAGGGTTCCAAGAGACCCAGTACTTC	CAWTGTGFQETQYF
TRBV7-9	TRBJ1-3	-	TGTGCCAGCAGCTTAGTCGGGGGATCAATTGACCTTTTT	CASSLVGGSIDLF
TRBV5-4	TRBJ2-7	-	TGTGCCAGCAGCTTGGGGGAAGGACTGGCGACAGGACAGTACTTC	CASSLGEGLATGQYF
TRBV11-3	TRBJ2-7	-	TGTGCCAGCAGCCCCGCCGGGTACGACGAGCAGTACTTC	CASSPAGYDEQYF
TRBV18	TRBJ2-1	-	TGTGCCAGCTCACAAGACCACTACAATGAGCAGTTCTTC	CASSQDHYNEQFF
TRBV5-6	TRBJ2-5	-	TGTGCCAGCAGCTTGGGGCTCGGGGTCCAGTACTTC	CASSLGLGVQYF
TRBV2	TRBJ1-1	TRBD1	TGTGCCAGAGTACCTCGGGACAGGGAAGAAAACACTGAAGCTTTCTTT	CARVPRDREENTEAFF
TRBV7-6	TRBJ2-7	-	TGTGCCAGCAGCTTAGAGCAGGGGCGCACCGACGAGCAGTACTTC	CASSLEQGRTDEQYF
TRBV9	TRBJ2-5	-	TGTGCCAGCAGCGACGGGATCCAAGAGACCCAGTACTTC	CASSDGIQETQYF
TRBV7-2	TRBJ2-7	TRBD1	TGTGCCAGCAGCTTAGGGGGGACAGGGTTCTCCTACGAGCAGTACTTC	CASSLGGTGFSYEQYF
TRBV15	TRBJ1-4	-	TGTGCCACCAGCAGAGGGCTTTGGAGGTGGAGGAAGGGGGAAAAACTGTTTTTT	CATSRGLWRWRKGEKLFF
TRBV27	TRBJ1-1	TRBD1	TGTGCCAGCAGTCCGACAGGGGGGAACACTGAAGCTTTCTTT	CASSPTGGNTEAFF
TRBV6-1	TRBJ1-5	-	TGTGCCAGCAGTGTCGCGTTGGGGGAAGGCCTCAATCAGCCCCAGCATTTT	CASSVALGEGLNQPQHF
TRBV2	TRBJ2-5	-	TGTGCCAGCAGCACCCAGGGGGGGTTCCAAGAGACCCAGTACTTC	CASSTQGGFQETQYF
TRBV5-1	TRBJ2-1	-	TGCGCCAGCGGGTTTAACGATGAGCAGTTCTTC	CASGFNDEQFF
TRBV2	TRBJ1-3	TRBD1	TGTGCCAGCAGCGAAGCGACAGGGACCCGAAACACCATATATTTT	CASSEATGTRNTIYF
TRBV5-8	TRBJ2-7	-	TGTGCCAGCAGCGCGGAGGGCTACGAGCAGTACTTC	CASSAEGYEQYF